These 29 T cell receptor beta chains were all obtained from the same sample, sequenced in a study of response to subunit inactivated influenza vaccine. MiXCR, run by TCRdb on the RT-PCR reads, gives a single entry per CDR3 protein. The sample has about 240,000 distinct CDR3 sequences, 12% seen once; the top ten hold 7.8%. The sample was non-naive T cells sorted from PBMCs, taken 14 days before vaccination. The receptor source for this set is a man aged 50-60 years who received an inactivated influenza vaccine.

This clonotype was recorded at least ten times. The V call is TRBV3-1, the J call TRBJ1-5, with D unresolved. The germline V gene has CDR1 LGHDT and CDR2 YNNKEL (reference sequence). V lost 3 bases, J lost 3 bases, and 9 bases lay in between. The CDR3 is made up of 14 amino acids. CDR3 in amino acids: CASSHYGPNQPQHF. The CDR3, as DNA: TGTGCCAGCAGCCATTACGGACCCAATCAGCCCCAGCATTTT.

The chain links TRBV28 to TRBJ2-5; D is possibly TRBD2 (5 bases). With 7 bases removed from V and 3 bases from J, the gap between germline ends came to 18 bases. This CDR3 has 15 residues. Germline CDR1 reads MDHEN; CDR2 reads SYDVKM. For the CDR3, the DNA is TGTGCCAGCACCCCGAATGGGTTAGCGAAAGAGACCCAGTACTTC. Protein sequence: CASTPNGLAKETQYF. The full variable domain, with the rest looked up from reference TRBV28 and TRBJ2-5, is DVKVTQSSRYLVKRTGEKVFLECVQDMDHENMFWYRQDPGLGLRLIYFSYDVKMKEKGDIPEGYSVSREKKERFSLILESASTNQTSMYLCASTPNGLAKETQYFGPGTRLLVL.

The chain couples TRBV6-2 or TRBV6-3 to TRBJ2-1, with 9 bases matching TRBD2. This CDR3 spans 11 amino acids. The V gene's germline CDR1 is MNHEY and CDR2 SVGEGT. V gave up 4 bases and J gave up 15 bases; unmatched junction bases: 4. CDR3 sequence reads: CASSFSGSLFF. The DNA for the CDR3 is TGTGCCAGCAGTTTTAGCGGGAGTCTGTTCTTC.

The chain recombines TRBV20-1 with TRBJ1-1, with TRBD1 identical over 8 bases. Looked up from germline, CDR1 is DFQATT and CDR2 is SNEGSKA (reference sequence). The CDR3 runs to 15 residues. The V gene end was trimmed by 1 base and the J gene end by 3 bases; junction bases not matched to a gene: 7. The CDR3 region is CSARVVETGDTEAFF. As DNA, the CDR3 is TGCAGTGCTAGAGTGGTTGAGACAGGGGACACTGAAGCTTTCTTT.

Concerning this clonotype itself: Given a much more abundant clone one base away, this may be a read error. V gene TRBV2 combines with J gene TRBJ2-2; D perhaps matches TRBD1 (5 bases). The V and J ends lost 6 bases and 5 bases respectively, with 10 bases between them. Germline CDR1 reads SNHLY; CDR2 reads FYNNEI. CDR3 length: 13 residues. CDR3 sequence (DNA): TGTGCCAGCAGGGAACAGGATACCGGGGAGCTGTTTTTT. Its translation: CASREQDTGELFF.

The rearrangement uses TRBV15 and TRBJ2-2, with D possibly being TRBD1 (6 bases). This CDR3 region has 15 residues. Germline V gene data show CDR1 as LNHNV and CDR2 as YYDKDF (reference sequence). V was cut by 1 base and J by 4 bases, with 10 bases left in between. CDR3 sequence reads: CATSRGQVGTGELFF. The CDR3 region has the DNA TGTGCCACCAGCAGAGGACAGGTGGGCACCGGGGAGCTGTTTTTT.

This clonotype was detected a few times. The chain has TRBV20-1 and TRBJ2-2; TRBD2 aligns across 9 bases. CDR3 length: 15 residues. Trimming cost V 5 bases and J 7 bases; bases outside gene matches: 11. Germline lookup yields CDR1 DFQATT and CDR2 SNEGSKA (reference sequence). The CDR3 DNA reads as TGCAGTGCTGCCGCGGGGGGGCTTCTTTTCGGGGAGCTGTTTTTT. Translation: CSAAAGGLLFGELFF.

This clonotype appeared a few times. The V and J genes are TRBV20-1 and TRBJ2-7; possible D gene TRBD2, 5 bases. The CDR3 runs to 14 residues. V lost 2 bases and J lost 3, with 14 bases in between. CDR1 and CDR2 from the germline V gene are DFQATT and SNEGSKA (reference sequence). The CDR3 loop is CSARLPSTSYEQYF. The CDR3 coding sequence is TGCAGTGCTAGACTACCGAGCACTAGCTACGAGCAGTACTTC.

Only a few counts were recorded for this clonotype. The chain is built from TRBV20-1 and TRBJ2-1; possible D gene TRBD2, 5 bases. V lost 2 bases to trimming and J lost 8 bases, with 16 bases between them. This CDR3 has 14 amino acids. Germline loops: CDR1 DFQATT, CDR2 SNEGSKA (reference sequence). CDR3 in amino acids: CSARITGIDYEQFF. Written as DNA, the CDR3 is TGCAGTGCTAGAATTACGGGAATTGACTATGAGCAGTTCTTC.

The chain employs TRBV29-1 and TRBJ1-1; TRBD1 matches at 9 bases. This CDR3 region has 13 residues. The ends lost 1 base at V and 5 bases at J; junction bases unmatched: 2. Germline V gene lookup returns CDR1 SQVTM and CDR2 ANQGSEA. The CDR3 sequence: CSVEGTGVTEAFF. Written as DNA, the CDR3 is TGCAGCGTTGAAGGGACAGGGGTGACTGAAGCTTTCTTT. Full variable domain (outside the CDR3, taken from reference TRBV29-1 and TRBJ1-1): SAVISQKPSRDICQRGTSLTIQCQVDSQVTMMFWYRQQPGQSLTLIATANQGSEATYESGFVIDKFPISRPNLTFSTLTVSNMSPEDSSIYLCSVEGTGVTEAFFGQGTRLTVV.

The rearrangement links TRBV21-1 to TRBJ2-5; TRBD2, the table's D call, was not compared with the DNA. TRBV21-1 is listed as a pseudogene. This CDR3 contains 14 residues. The CDR3 loop is CAGRPGLAAETQYF. The CDR3 DNA follows: TGTGCCGGTAGACCGGGACTAGCGGCGGAGACCCAGTACTTC.

This clonotype occurred many times. The chain joins TRBV14 to TRBJ1-1; possibly TRBD1 for D (6 bases). V lost 6 bases and J 6 bases, leaving 14 bases between the germline ends. Germline CDR1 and CDR2: SGHDN and FVKESK. This CDR3 region has 13 residues. In DNA form, the CDR3 reads TGTGCCAGCAGATGGACTGCAGGGGCTGAAGCTTTCTTT. Protein product: CASRWTAGAEAFF.

This clonotype was observed at least ten times. The chain has TRBV5-1 and TRBJ2-2, with TRBD2 identical over 8 bases. Per the germline V gene, CDR1 is SGHRS and CDR2 is YFSETQ. V was pared by 0 bases and J by 0 bases, with 1 base of the junction left unmatched. This CDR3 has 16 amino acids. The CDR3 sequence: CASSLVGGANTGELFF. The CDR3 DNA reads TGCGCCAGCAGCTTGGTCGGGGGGGCGAACACCGGGGAGCTGTTTTTT.

This clonotype was seen only a few times. The J gene is TRBJ2-7, the V gene TRBV28, with a tentative D call TRBD1 (5 bases). The germline CDR1 and CDR2 sequences are MDHEN and SYDVKM. V gave up 2 bases and J gave up 3 bases, with 11 bases separating them. The CDR3 has 14 residues. CDR3 sequence reads: CASSLGALFYEQYF. CDR3 sequence (DNA): TGTGCCAGCAGTTTAGGGGCACTTTTCTACGAGCAGTACTTC.

This clonotype was seen only a few times. CDR3 sequence (DNA): TGTGCCAGCAGTCCGCGGGGAGGGGACACCGGGGAGCTGTTTTTT. It encodes CASSPRGGDTGELFF. V gene TRBV3-1 combines with J gene TRBJ2-2, with 7 bases fitting TRBD2. Unmatched junction bases numbered 7, after V lost 6 bases and J lost 3 bases. The CDR3 spans 15 residues. The germline V gene has CDR1 LGHDT and CDR2 YNNKEL (reference sequence).

The genes are TRBV4-1 and TRBJ1-2; D not certain. The CDR3 consists of 17 residues. Trimming pared 0 bases from V and 1 base from J, leaving 15 bases between. CDR1 and CDR2 from the germline V gene are MGHRA and YSYEKL. CDR3 DNA: TGCGCCAGCAGCCAAGAAATCCGCCACCGAGGTAACTATGGCTACACCTTC. Amino acid sequence: CASSQEIRHRGNYGYTF.

The chain joins TRBV27 to TRBJ1-1; possible D gene TRBD1, 5 bases. The germline V and J ends were trimmed by 5 bases and 1 base, with 11 bases remaining between them. The germline gives CDR1 MNHEY, CDR2 SMNVEV (reference sequence). The length of the CDR3 is 14 residues. The CDR3 DNA is TGTGCCAGCAGTCTACTCCAGGGGAACACTGAAGCTTTCTTT. It specifies CASSLLQGNTEAFF.

This clonotype was seen repeatedly, ten times or more. J is TRBJ2-1 and V is TRBV6-1, with 9 bases lining up with TRBD1. The J segment lost 6 bases and the V segment lost 6 bases, leaving 6 bases of the junction unmatched. Germline assignment: CDR1 MNHNS and CDR2 SASEGT. CDR3 size: 14 residues. DNA for the CDR3: TGTGCCAGCAGGCCGGGACAGGGAGTCAATGAGCAGTTCTTC. Encoded protein: CASRPGQGVNEQFF.

The J gene is TRBJ2-1, the V gene TRBV5-8, with a possible D match to TRBD2 (5 bases). Deletions cut 6 bases from V and 3 bases from J, with 10 bases between. Germline-derived CDR1 and CDR2 are SGHTS and YDEGEE. CDR3 length: 13 residues. The CDR3 sequence: CASNSRDYNEQFF. CDR3 sequence (DNA): TGTGCCAGCAACTCCCGGGACTACAATGAGCAGTTCTTC.

The V gene is TRBV5-1, the J gene TRBJ1-1, with D possibly being TRBD1 (5 bases). This CDR3 is 16 amino acids long. V lost 0 bases to trimming and J lost 6 bases, with 18 bases between them. Germline values: CDR1 SGHRS, CDR2 YFSETQ. This CDR3 is CASSLAREGGRSEAFF. The CDR3 DNA reads TGCGCCAGCAGCTTGGCCAGGGAGGGCGGTAGGTCTGAAGCTTTCTTT. The entire variable domain, with the rest obtained from reference TRBV5-1 and TRBJ1-1, is as follows: KAGVTQTPRYLIKTRGQQVTLSCSPISGHRSVSWYQQTPGQGLQFLFEYFSETQRNKGNFPGRFSGRQFSNSRSEMNVSTLELGDSALYLCASSLAREGGRSEAFFGQGTRLTVV.

This clonotype came up a few times. The gene calls are TRBV5-1 and TRBJ2-7, with 10 bases identical to TRBD2. Germline CDR1 and CDR2: SGHRS and YFSETQ. This CDR3 is built from 14 residues. V lost 6 bases, J lost 4 bases, and 7 bases stayed unmatched. CDR3 DNA sequence: TGCGCCAGCATAGCGGGAGGCCACCATTACGAGCAGTACTTC. This gives the protein CASIAGGHHYEQYF.

A single count supports this clonotype. The genes are TRBV4-1 and TRBJ2-3; the D is unclear. CDR3 size: 14 residues. The germline V gene encodes CDR1 MGHRA and CDR2 YSYEKL. Deletions cut 1 base from V and 1 base from J, with 6 bases between. The CDR3 spells CASSQAWGTDTQYF. CDR3 bases: TGCGCCAGCAGCCAAGCCTGGGGCACAGATACGCAGTATTTT.

This clonotype was found a few times. The chain is built from TRBV3-1 and TRBJ2-7; no clear D gene. There are 14 residues in the CDR3. Germline CDR1 reads LGHDT; CDR2 reads YNNKEL (reference sequence). The V end was cut by 2 bases, the J end by 1 base, with 9 bases between. The CDR3 sequence: CASSQKWQSYEQYF. The CDR3 nucleotides are TGTGCCAGCAGCCAAAAATGGCAGTCCTACGAGCAGTACTTC.

A few counts support this clonotype. The V gene is TRBV6-1, the J gene TRBJ1-5; D is unresolved. The germline CDR1 and CDR2 sequences are MNHNS and SASEGT. The V end was cut by 1 base, the J end by 7 bases, with 14 bases between. This CDR3 region has 15 residues. The CDR3 here is CASSEGLGFGQPQHF. CDR3 DNA sequence: TGTGCCAGCAGTGAAGGGCTCGGGTTTGGGCAGCCCCAGCATTTT.

This clonotype came up a few times. The chain is built from TRBV20-1 and TRBJ2-3; 13 bases are shared with TRBD2. Losses at the gene ends were 5 bases for V and 6 bases for J; bases not matched to a gene: 5. This CDR3 contains 14 residues. The germline gives CDR1 DFQATT, CDR2 SNEGSKA (reference sequence). The CDR3 DNA follows: TGCAGTGCTTCGACTAGCGGGGGGATGGATACGCAGTATTTT. Translating gives CSASTSGGMDTQYF.

The chain uses TRBV20-1 and TRBJ2-1; TRBD1 matches at 9 bases. Germline trimming cut 0 bases from V and 9 bases from J; bases unmatched to any gene: 9. Germline loops: CDR1 DFQATT, CDR2 SNEGSKA (reference sequence). This CDR3 has 15 residues. CDR3: CSARDPGQGLTEQFF. The CDR3 nucleotides are TGCAGTGCTAGAGATCCGGGACAGGGCCTCACTGAGCAGTTCTTC.

This clonotype has at least ten counts. V and J are TRBV9 and TRBJ2-2; the match to TRBD2 covers 15 bases. CDR3 length: 19 residues. The junction had 6 bases not matched to a gene; V was cut back by 2 bases and J by 1 base. Germline V gene lookup returns CDR1 SGDLS and CDR2 YYNGEE. CDR3: CASSVTPGLAGGNTGELFF. The CDR3 coding sequence is TGTGCCAGCAGCGTCACCCCGGGACTAGCGGGAGGGAACACCGGGGAGCTGTTTTTT.

This clonotype was picked up many times. V gene TRBV29-1 combines with J gene TRBJ2-1; TRBD1 is a possible D gene (5 bases). Germline CDR1 is SQVTM and CDR2 is ANQGSEA. Deletions cut 7 bases from V and 9 bases from J, with 19 bases between. CDR3 length equals 13 residues. This chain's CDR3 is CSGLGDSLSEQFF. DNA of the CDR3: TGCAGCGGCCTCGGAGACAGCCTGAGTGAGCAGTTCTTC.

This clonotype appeared many times. The V gene is TRBV11-2, the J gene TRBJ2-3; TRBD2 might be the D (5 bases). Per the germline V gene, CDR1 is SGHAT and CDR2 is FQNNGV. V lost 1 base and J 4 bases, leaving 12 bases between the germline ends. This CDR3 spans 15 amino acids. CDR3 loop: CASSLVGGVADTQYF. The CDR3 nucleotides are TGTGCCAGCAGCTTAGTTGGAGGAGTCGCAGATACGCAGTATTTT. Full variable domain (missing parts from reference TRBV11-2 and TRBJ2-3): EAGVAQSPRYKIIEKRQSVAFWCNPISGHATLYWYQQILGQGPKLLIQFQNNGVVDDSQLPKDRFSAERLKGVDSTLKIQPAKLEDSAVYLCASSLVGGVADTQYFGPGTRLTVL.